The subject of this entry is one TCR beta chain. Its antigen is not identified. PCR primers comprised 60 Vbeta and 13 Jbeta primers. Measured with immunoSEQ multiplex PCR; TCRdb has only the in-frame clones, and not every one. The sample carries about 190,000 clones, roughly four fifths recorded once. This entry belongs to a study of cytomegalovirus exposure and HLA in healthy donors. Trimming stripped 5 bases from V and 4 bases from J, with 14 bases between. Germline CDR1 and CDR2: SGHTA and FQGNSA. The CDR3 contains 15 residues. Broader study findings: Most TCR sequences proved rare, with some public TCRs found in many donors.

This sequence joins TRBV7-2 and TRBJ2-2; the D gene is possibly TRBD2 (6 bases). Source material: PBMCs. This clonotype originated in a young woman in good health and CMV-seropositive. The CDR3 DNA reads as TGTGCCAGCAGCCCAAAGGGACTTCTCACCGGGGAGCTGTTTTTT. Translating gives CASSPKGLLTGELFF.